This T cell receptor beta chain was captured by sequencing in a study of T cells in Graves' hyperthyroidism and ophthalmopathy. About the study: Before any treatment, at initial diagnosis, peripheral blood was collected.

Study-wide results and limits: Most thyroid clonotypes with frequency above 0.001 were detected in blood.

The authors obtained PBMCs from more than 8 ml of fresh peripheral blood. This clonotype was observed at least ten times. Its antigen is not known. The germline V gene encodes CDR1 LNHNV and CDR2 YYDKDF (reference sequence). The V and J ends lost 5 bases and 0 bases respectively, with 13 bases between them. The CDR3 consists of 15 residues. RNA transcripts yielded amplified TCR beta CDR3 regions. An initial round of RT-PCR targeting the TCR CDR3 relied on the HTBI primer set. TCRdb fed the multiplex PCR reads into MiXCR, producing one record per CDR3 protein. The sample includes 500,000 to 650,000 distinct CDR3 sequences, 11% to 15% of them seen just once.

This rearrangement joins TRBV15 to TRBJ1-1, with unresolved D. The clonotype comes from a middle-aged woman with Graves' hyperthyroidism. The sequenced sample was blood. CDR3 in amino acids: CATSPQDRLNTEAFF. CDR3 nucleotides: TGTGCCACCAGCCCGCAAGACCGCTTGAACACTGAAGCTTTCTTT.